This T cell receptor (beta chain) was observed in a study of cytomegalovirus exposure and HLA in healthy donors. Study results and caveats: HLA alleles showed associations with some 17,000 TCR beta sequences in a later analysis, at a 0.05 false discovery rate. Highest at DRB1 and lowest at HLA-C, TCR association rates differed among HLA loci in a later analysis. Among the sequence variants, a highly shared cluster was likely an artifact of sequencing. There were some public TCRs occurring in many donors, but most TCR sequences were rare.

As regards this clone: Its matching antigen is unknown. At one boundary the junction diverges from the germline segment, which might be a read error.

This CDR3 is 15 amino acids long. Per germline, CDR1 SEHNR and CDR2 FQNEAQ (reference sequence). It was with 60 Vbeta and 13 Jbeta primers that the PCR ran. The assay was immunoSEQ multiplex PCR, and TCRdb's table has in-frame clones only and misses some. The repertoire includes under 200,000 clones, around 73% of them detected once, and under 5.5% sits in the top ten. Sequencing input: PBMCs. The TCR was taken from a woman aged 18 to 35 in good health and CMV-seropositive. The rearrangement links TRBV7-9 to TRBJ2-3; D not resolved. Written as DNA, the CDR3 is TGTTCCAGCAGCTTAGGTGGAGCCAGCACAGATACGCAGTATTTT. Protein: CSSSLGGASTDTQYF.